This T cell receptor (beta chain) was identified in a study of naive and memory T cell subsets. For this clonotype: The junction shows a germline mismatch at one end, possibly a read error.

The SP2 primer and nested alpha and beta constant region primers amplified ligated cDNA in four rounds. TCRdb recomputed calls from the UMI-ligation and nested PCR reads with MiXCR, one row per CDR3 protein. In the table there are around 2,000 distinct CDR3 sequences, 3.5% to 5% of which are singletons. Treatment noted: skin biopsy from saline-injected control site (resident skin T cells). Reverse transcription used DNase-treated unsorted total RNA, aiming for roughly 1 to 1000 ng. Germline V lookup: CDR1 GTSNPN, CDR2 SVGIG (reference sequence). CDR3 length equals 15 residues. This rearrangement joins TRBV30 to TRBJ1-2; TRBD1 is a possible D gene (5 bases). The receptor comes from an adult in good health. This material consisted of skin, taken from a saline injection site in the skin. DNA for the CDR3: TGTGCCTGGAGTGCTGTACGCAGGGTTGTTCCTGGCGACACCTTC. The encoded protein is CAWSAVRRVVPGDTF.